One and the same sample provided the 25 T cell receptor beta chains below, sequenced in a study of T cells in localized non-small cell lung cancer. The assay was immunoSEQ multiplex PCR, and TCRdb's table has in-frame clones only and misses some. The table shows 45,000 to 70,000 clones, with 75% to 90% occurring only once. This sample comprised peripheral blood, obtained before any cancer treatment. These receptors all come from a woman aged 40-75 years with stage I lung adenocarcinoma.

Of note for this clone: At one end the junction does not follow the germline gene, possibly because of a read error. V gene TRBV14 combines with J gene TRBJ2-5; no definite D call. The germline V gene encodes CDR1 SGHDN and CDR2 FVKESK. The CDR3 contains 13 residues. The CDR3 sequence: CTSSQGLVETQYF. The DNA for the CDR3 is TGTACCAGCAGCCAAGGGTTGGTAGAGACCCAGTACTTC.

The gene calls are TRBV5-1 and TRBJ1-1; TRBD1 is a possible D gene (5 bases). Trimming took 0 bases from V and 0 from J, leaving 9 bases between them. CDR3 size: 15 residues. CDR1 and CDR2 from the germline V gene are SGHRS and YFSETQ. CDR3 sequence (DNA): TGCGCCAGCAGCTTGGTGCAGGGACTGAACACTGAAGCTTTCTTT. Translated: CASSLVQGLNTEAFF.

The CDR3 sequence is CASSLFPGGETQYF. CDR3 sequence (DNA): TGTGCCAGCAGCTTGTTTCCAGGGGGTGAGACCCAGTACTTC. The chain is built from TRBV5-5 and TRBJ2-5, with TRBD1 matching over 7 bases. The CDR3 runs 14 residues. Losses at the gene ends were 1 base for V and 5 bases for J; bases not matched to a gene: 5. Germline CDR1 is SGHKS and CDR2 is YYEKEE (reference sequence).

This clone was found a few times. This chain links TRBV30 with TRBJ1-6, with D unresolved. Germline values: CDR1 GTSNPN, CDR2 SVGIG (reference sequence). This CDR3 comprises 12 residues. Between the trimmed V and J ends, which lost 4 bases and 10 bases, there was a span of 11 bases. The CDR3 DNA is TGTGCCTGGAAACGGGCGCGCTCACCCCTCCACTTT. Protein product: CAWKRARSPLHF.

This clone occurred once. The genes are TRBV18 and TRBJ2-1, with D hard to call. The V gene's germline CDR1 is KGHSH and CDR2 LQKENI. Trimming took 1 base from V and 0 from J, leaving 10 bases between them. This CDR3 contains 16 residues. CDR3 sequence (DNA): TGTGCCAGCTCACCACTGCAGGCGAGCTCCTACAATGAGCAGTTCTTC. Amino acid sequence: CASSPLQASSYNEQFF. Combining the CDR3 with reference TRBV18 and TRBJ2-1 gives the whole variable domain NAGVMQNPRHLVRRRGQEARLRCSPMKGHSHVYWYRQLPEEGLKFMVYLQKENIIDESGMPKERFSAEFPKEGPSILRIQQVVRGDSAAYFCASSPLQASSYNEQFFGPGTRLTVL.

The chain employs TRBV5-1 and TRBJ2-5; D may be TRBD1 (5 bases). CDR1 is SGHRS and CDR2 is YFSETQ in the germline V gene. With 0 bases removed from V and 5 bases from J, the gap between germline ends came to 14 bases. This CDR3 has 15 amino acids. The DNA for the CDR3 is TGCGCCAGCAGCTTGGGTGAAGGGGTTTTGGAGACCCAGTACTTC. This translates into CASSLGEGVLETQYF.

The count of this clone is one. This chain joins TRBV20-1 and TRBJ1-1; 8 bases align to TRBD1. The V segment lost 6 bases and the J segment 13 bases; nucleotides outside the gene matches: 10. Germline loops: CDR1 DFQATT, CDR2 SNEGSKA (reference sequence). CDR3 length: 11 residues. The CDR3 nucleotides are TGCAGTGCAACGGACAGGGAAAAGGGTTTCTTT. Protein sequence: CSATDREKGFF.

This clone occurred once. V is TRBV28 and J is TRBJ1-5; D remains ambiguous. The germline V and J ends were trimmed by 6 bases and 2 bases, with 2 bases remaining between them. This CDR3 comprises 11 residues. Per germline, CDR1 MDHEN and CDR2 SYDVKM. CDR3 DNA sequence: TGTGCCAGCAGGCGCAATCAGCCCCAGCATTTT. Protein sequence: CASRRNQPQHF. The full variable domain, its missing parts supplied by reference TRBV28 and TRBJ1-5, is DVKVTQSSRYLVKRTGEKVFLECVQDMDHENMFWYRQDPGLGLRLIYFSYDVKMKEKGDIPEGYSVSREKKERFSLILESASTNQTSMYLCASRRNQPQHFGDGTRLSIL.

The rearrangement uses TRBV6-5 and TRBJ2-7; a weak D match, TRBD2 (7 bases). The CDR3 runs 15 residues. Germline V gene sequence: CDR1 MNHEY, CDR2 SVGAGI. The V and J ends lost 10 bases and 3 bases respectively, with 22 bases between them. CDR3 amino acids: CATTLGGGALYEQYF. The CDR3 nucleotides read TGTGCCACCACCCTCGGTGGGGGGGCCCTCTACGAGCAGTACTTC.

The V gene is TRBV18, the J gene TRBJ1-2; D call uncertain. Germline V gene sequence: CDR1 KGHSH, CDR2 LQKENI. This CDR3 is built from 14 residues. The V end lost 3 bases, the J end lost 4 bases, and 12 bases lay between the germline ends. The CDR3 DNA reads as TGTGCCAGCTCACCTTACGCAAGTGCCTATGGCTACACCTTC. Its protein product is CASSPYASAYGYTF.

The chain is built from TRBV7-8 and TRBJ2-2, with D perhaps matching TRBD1 (5 bases). Per the germline V gene, CDR1 is SGHVS and CDR2 is FQNEAQ. The CDR3 runs 14 residues. V lost 6 bases and J lost 5, with 13 bases in between. The CDR3 protein is CASRPTVSTGELFF. In DNA form, the CDR3 reads TGTGCCAGCAGGCCGACAGTTTCTACCGGGGAGCTGTTTTTT.

The chain links TRBV6-5 to TRBJ1-4, with D perhaps TRBD1 (5 bases). CDR1 and CDR2 (germline): MNHEY, SVGAGI. CDR3 size: 14 residues. V lost 6 bases and J 8 bases, leaving 16 bases between the germline ends. The DNA for the CDR3 is TGTGCCAGCAGGGAGCGGGGGAGAGGGGAAAAACTGTTTTTT. Its protein product is CASRERGRGEKLFF.

The V gene is TRBV14, the J gene TRBJ2-7; the D call may be TRBD1 or TRBD2 (5 bases each). The germline V gene has CDR1 SGHDN and CDR2 FVKESK. The CDR3 spans 13 residues. V gave up 3 bases and J gave up 6 bases, with 12 bases separating them. CDR3 in amino acids: CASSQRGRVEQYF. The CDR3, as DNA: TGTGCCAGCAGCCAGAGGGGCAGGGTCGAGCAGTACTTC.

The gene calls are TRBV28 and TRBJ1-5, with 7 positions matching TRBD1. Germline trimming cut 6 bases from V and 7 bases from J; bases unmatched to any gene: 6. This CDR3 is 13 amino acids long. The germline gives CDR1 MDHEN, CDR2 SYDVKM. CDR3 DNA sequence: TGTGCCAGCAGGGAGGGGGCCATCCAGCCCCAGCATTTT. It is translated as CASREGAIQPQHF.

The chain is built from TRBV4-3 and TRBJ2-5, with TRBD2 as a possible D gene (6 bases). Germline CDR1 and CDR2: LGHNA and YSLEER. Trimming removed 0 bases at V and 6 bases at J, with 14 bases between. The CDR3 has 15 amino acids. CDR3 amino acids: CASSQDRGGYQTQYF. The CDR3 DNA reads TGCGCCAGCAGCCAAGATCGTGGAGGGTATCAGACCCAGTACTTC.

CDR3 in DNA: TGTGCCAGTCAGGTCTCTGGGGCCAACGTCCTGACTTTC. Translated, it gives CASQVSGANVLTF. The chain employs TRBV6-1 and TRBJ2-6; no clear D. This CDR3 has 13 residues. The V end was cut by 9 bases, the J end by 0 bases, with 6 bases between. Germline V gives CDR1 MNHNS, CDR2 SASEGT.

The chain employs TRBV30 and TRBJ2-2; tentatively, D is TRBD2 (5 bases). This CDR3 spans 13 amino acids. The germline CDR1 and CDR2 sequences are GTSNPN and SVGIG (reference sequence). With 3 bases removed from V and 5 bases from J, the gap between germline ends came to 10 bases. CDR3 sequence: CAWSEGRTGELFF. The CDR3 coding sequence is TGTGCCTGGAGCGAGGGAAGGACCGGGGAGCTGTTTTTT.

V and J are TRBV7-9 and TRBJ1-1; unclear D gene. Trimming took off 1 base at V and 4 bases at J, with 4 bases between the two ends. The CDR3 consists of 12 residues. Per the germline V gene, CDR1 is SEHNR and CDR2 is FQNEAQ (reference sequence). CDR3 nucleotide sequence: TGTGCCAGCAGCTTAGAGCTCACTGAAGCTTTCTTT. This encodes CASSLELTEAFF.

The rearrangement joins TRBV5-1 to TRBJ2-3; 8 nucleotides match TRBD1. From germline, CDR1 is SGHRS and CDR2 YFSETQ. The CDR3 has 16 residues. V lost 1 base, J lost 3 bases, and 7 bases stayed unmatched. CDR3 coding DNA: TGCGCCAGCAGCTTGTCGGACAGGGTTGGGACAGATACGCAGTATTTT. Translation: CASSLSDRVGTDTQYF.

The rearrangement links TRBV5-6 to TRBJ2-7, with a possible D match to TRBD1 (6 bases). CDR1 and CDR2 from the germline V gene are SGHDT and YYEEEE. This CDR3 has 15 amino acids. Trimming cost V 6 bases and J 3 bases, with 19 bases left between them. The CDR3 DNA sequence: TGTGCCAGCATCGCCTCCGGGACACACTTCTACGAGCAGTACTTC. Its translation is CASIASGTHFYEQYF.

This clone was picked up one time. The chain has TRBV28 and TRBJ1-6; a weak D match, TRBD1 (5 bases). Germline lookup yields CDR1 MDHEN and CDR2 SYDVKM. The CDR3 contains 17 residues. With 6 bases removed from V and 7 bases from J, the gap between germline ends came to 22 bases. The CDR3 DNA reads TGTGCCAGCAGGCGGGGCCCCTTCGGATTTCCAAATTCACCCCTCCACTTT. Translating gives CASRRGPFGFPNSPLHF.

This chain connects TRBV4-1 to TRBJ2-7, with TRBD2 matching 8 bases. Germline values: CDR1 MGHRA, CDR2 YSYEKL. The CDR3 has 16 amino acids. Germline trimming cut 2 bases from V and 1 base from J; bases unmatched to any gene: 7. CDR3 loop: CASSQLMTSESYEQYF. CDR3 nucleotides: TGCGCCAGCAGCCAACTCATGACTAGCGAATCCTACGAGCAGTACTTC.

V and J are TRBV30 and TRBJ2-2, with TRBD1 matching 9 bases. J was trimmed by 3 bases and V by 5 bases; bases with no gene match: 7. The CDR3 runs to 15 residues. From germline, CDR1 is GTSNPN and CDR2 SVGIG (reference sequence). CDR3 amino acids: CAWVTGQGHTGELFF. In DNA, the CDR3 is TGTGCCTGGGTAACGGGACAGGGCCACACCGGGGAGCTGTTTTTT.

The chain uses TRBV14 and TRBJ1-1; perhaps TRBD1 as D (6 bases). V was cut by 0 bases and J by 1 base, with 12 bases left in between. Looked up from germline, CDR1 is SGHDN and CDR2 is FVKESK. This CDR3 is built from 16 residues. CDR3 sequence: CASSQDTGYPNTEAFF. The CDR3 bases are TGTGCCAGCAGCCAAGATACAGGGTACCCGAACACTGAAGCTTTCTTT.

V is TRBV5-1 and J is TRBJ2-3, with TRBD2 matching 10 bases. V shed 1 base, J shed 5 bases, and the junction held 4 bases outside the gene matches. The germline V gene encodes CDR1 SGHRS and CDR2 YFSETQ. CDR3 size: 15 residues. The CDR3 sequence is CASSLPSSGGDTQYF. DNA of the CDR3: TGCGCCAGCAGCTTGCCTTCTAGCGGGGGAGATACGCAGTATTTT.